These 3 T cell receptor beta chains were sequenced from one sample in a study of blood T cell repertoires in COVID-19. Generated by immunoSEQ multiplex PCR, the TCRdb table keeps only in-frame clones and is missing some. The data hold over 200,000 clones, with more than 65% observed a single time. The sequencing sample was made of peripheral blood. The receptors shown here come from a man between 50 and 59 years old with active or convalescent COVID-19.

The chain is built from TRBV30 and TRBJ2-3; 12 bases line up with TRBD2. J gave up 6 bases and V 5 bases, and 6 bases lay outside the gene matches. The CDR3 runs to 14 residues. Germline V gives CDR1 GTSNPN, CDR2 SVGIG (reference sequence). This CDR3 is CAWVLAGGQDTQYF. The CDR3 region has the DNA TGTGCCTGGGTCCTAGCGGGGGGGCAGGATACGCAGTATTTT.

The V call is TRBV19, the J call TRBJ1-5, with 7 positions matching TRBD1. The CDR3 has 16 amino acids. V shed 2 bases and J 2 bases; nucleotides not matched to a gene: 6. The germline gives CDR1 LNHDA, CDR2 SQIVND (reference sequence). Written as DNA, the CDR3 is TGTGCCAGTAGTATAAGGGGGCTACGTGGCAATCAGCCCCAGCATTTT. It translates to CASSIRGLRGNQPQHF. The full variable domain, with the rest looked up from reference TRBV19 and TRBJ1-5, is DGGITQSPKYLFRKEGQNVTLSCEQNLNHDAMYWYRQDPGQGLRLIYYSQIVNDFQKGDIAEGYSVSREKKESFPLTVTSAQKNPTAFYLCASSIRGLRGNQPQHFGDGTRLSIL.

This sequence joins TRBV4-3 and TRBJ2-1; 12 bases align to TRBD2. Germline-derived CDR1 and CDR2 are LGHNA and YSLEER. This CDR3 is 20 amino acids long. V shed 5 bases, J shed 0 bases, and the junction held 14 bases outside the gene matches. Written as DNA, the CDR3 is TGCGCCAGCAGCGAAGGATTTACTAGCGGGGGGCCCTCCTCCTACAATGAGCAGTTCTTC. This gives the protein CASSEGFTSGGPSSYNEQFF.